One sample yielded the 30 T cell receptor beta chains listed below, sequenced in a study of tissue T cells after allogeneic stem cell transplantation. Libraries were prepared by immunoSEQ multiplex PCR; TCRdb keeps only in-frame clonotypes and omits some of them. The table has some 25,000 clones, roughly 80% seen once; the top ten hold 7.7%. The material was tissue from the ileum, obtained at autopsy. The receptors here all came from an older female donor with lung cancer.

CDR3 sequence reads: CASSEGLAGGPREQYF. The CDR3 DNA reads TGCGCCAGCAGCGAGGGACTAGCGGGAGGGCCGAGAGAGCAGTACTTC. This chain joins TRBV5-1 and TRBJ2-7, with 16 bases identical to TRBD2. Germline V gene data show CDR1 as SGHRS and CDR2 as YFSETQ. V was pared by 4 bases and J by 7 bases, with 8 bases of the junction left unmatched. The CDR3 spans 16 residues.

Note on this clone: At the DNA level, this CDR3 is encoded by other sequences in the same sample as well. The rearrangement links TRBV18 to TRBJ2-3; no clear D. This CDR3 comprises 12 residues. Germline lookup yields CDR1 KGHSH and CDR2 LQKENI. V lost 2 bases, J lost 4 bases, and 4 bases lay in between. CDR3 loop: CASSPLADTQYF. For the CDR3, the DNA is TGTGCCAGCTCACCATTAGCAGATACGCAGTATTTT.

The V and J genes are TRBV12-5 and TRBJ1-1; weak D call: TRBD1 (5 bases). V was shortened by 0 bases and J by 3 bases, with 11 bases between the two germline ends. The germline gives CDR1 LGHNT, CDR2 FRNRAP. The CDR3 sequence is 15 residues long. The DNA of the CDR3 is TGTGCTAGTGGTTTGGTACGGGGGGAGTACACTGAAGCTTTCTTT. This translates into CASGLVRGEYTEAFF.

This clone occurred once. V usage is TRBV11-3 and J usage is TRBJ1-2; no reliable D call. This CDR3 is 15 amino acids long. Germline V gene sequence: CDR1 SGHNT, CDR2 YENEEA. The V gene lost 5 bases and the J gene lost 4 bases, with 17 bases spanning the gap. CDR3 loop: CASSRTQVVGYGYTF. In nucleotides, the CDR3 is TGTGCCAGCAGCCGAACACAAGTTGTAGGCTATGGCTACACCTTC.

This rearrangement joins TRBV5-1 to TRBJ1-5; maybe TRBD1 (6 bases). Trimming cost V 4 bases and J 7 bases, with 18 bases left between them. This CDR3 spans 15 amino acids. Germline CDR1 reads SGHRS; CDR2 reads YFSETQ. In DNA form, the CDR3 reads TGCGCCAGCAGCGCCACGGGGGCGGGTGGGCAGCCCCAGCATTTT. This encodes CASSATGAGGQPQHF.

The sample holds a few counts of this clone. The CDR3 protein is CASSLAGDRGPGEKLFF. For the CDR3, the DNA is TGCGCCAGCAGCTTGGCCGGGGACAGGGGGCCAGGTGAAAAACTGTTTTTT. The rearrangement links TRBV5-1 to TRBJ1-4, with 12 bases lining up with TRBD1. Unmatched junction bases numbered 7, after V lost 0 bases and J lost 7 bases. Germline values: CDR1 SGHRS, CDR2 YFSETQ. There are 17 residues in the CDR3.

The chain links TRBV7-2 to TRBJ2-7, with 16 positions matching TRBD2. The CDR3 is 16 amino acids. V was clipped by 3 bases and J by 3 bases; unmatched bases: 2. Germline CDR1 is SGHTA and CDR2 is FQGNSA. The CDR3 protein is CASSLGTSGGVYEQYF. The CDR3 nucleotides read TGTGCCAGCAGCTTGGGGACTAGCGGGGGGGTCTACGAGCAGTACTTC.

The chain joins TRBV21-1 to TRBJ1-5; TRBD1, the table's D call, lacks a check against the DNA. TRBV21-1 is recorded as a pseudogene. The CDR3 sequence is 14 residues long. The CDR3 loop reads CATRSGTTNQPQHF. The CDR3 nucleotides read TGTGCCACCCGATCCGGGACAACAAATCAGCCCCAGCATTTT.

This chain connects TRBV6-5 to TRBJ2-3, with TRBD1 identical over 11 bases. Germline CDR1 and CDR2: MNHEY and SVGAGI. The CDR3 runs 15 residues. V lost 5 bases to trimming and J lost 5 bases; unmatched junction nucleotides: 6. CDR3 nucleotide sequence: TGTGCCAGCAGTCCCGGGACAGGGGGTAAAGATACGCAGTATTTT. Translated, it gives CASSPGTGGKDTQYF.

This chain connects TRBV29-1 to TRBJ1-3, with 8 bases matching TRBD1. This CDR3 is built from 12 residues. After removal of 7 bases from V and 4 bases from J, the junction contained 3 bases not matched to a gene. CDR1 and CDR2 from the germline V gene are SQVTM and ANQGSEA. CDR3 protein: CSAGQGGNTIYF. CDR3 DNA sequence: TGCAGCGCCGGACAGGGAGGAAACACCATATATTTT.

CDR3 coding DNA: TGTGCCAGCAGTTGGGACCCGGTGAACTACAATGAGCAGTTCTTC. Translating it yields CASSWDPVNYNEQFF. V is TRBV3-1 (or the pseudogene TRBV3-2) and J is TRBJ2-1; the D call may be TRBD1 or TRBD2 (5 bases each). V lost 6 bases and J lost 3, with 15 bases in between. Germline loops: CDR1 LGHDT, CDR2 YNNKEL (reference sequence). This CDR3 contains 15 residues.

This chain uses TRBV11-2 with TRBJ1-2; the D gene is possibly TRBD1 (5 bases). CDR1 and CDR2 from the germline V gene are SGHAT and FQNNGV. This CDR3 spans 13 amino acids. Trimming stripped 0 bases from V and 7 bases from J, with 9 bases between. Here the CDR3 DNA reads TGTGCCAGCAGCTTAGACAGGGCTTTTGGCTACACCTTC. As protein: CASSLDRAFGYTF. Filled out from reference TRBV11-2 and TRBJ1-2, the complete variable domain reads EAGVAQSPRYKIIEKRQSVAFWCNPISGHATLYWYQQILGQGPKLLIQFQNNGVVDDSQLPKDRFSAERLKGVDSTLKIQPAKLEDSAVYLCASSLDRAFGYTFGSGTRLTVV.

This rearrangement joins TRBV7-2 to TRBJ2-2, with 7 bases aligning to TRBD2. V was clipped by 2 bases and J by 7 bases; unmatched bases: 7. Germline CDR1 SGHTA, CDR2 FQGNSA. The CDR3 length is 15 residues. CDR3 amino acids: CASSLTLGRSGELFF. The CDR3 DNA is TGTGCCAGCAGCTTAACCCTCGGGAGGAGCGGGGAGCTGTTTTTT.

As concerns this clone: This sequence may be a read error, since a much larger clone differs from it by one base. In the same sample, other DNA sequences code for this CDR3. The chain links TRBV4-2 to TRBJ2-7; the match to TRBD1 covers 10 bases. Trimming at V came to 1 base and at J to 3 bases, leaving 3 bases not matched to a gene. This CDR3 region has 15 residues. The V gene's germline CDR1 is LGHNA and CDR2 YNFKEQ. CDR3 residues: CASSQGGQGVYEQYF. In DNA form, the CDR3 reads TGTGCCAGCAGCCAAGGCGGACAGGGGGTCTACGAGCAGTACTTC.

The chain has TRBV7-9 and TRBJ2-3, with a tentative D call TRBD1 (6 bases). Trimming took 5 bases from V and 0 from J, leaving 9 bases between them. The CDR3 sequence is 14 residues long. Germline values: CDR1 SEHNR, CDR2 FQNEAQ (reference sequence). CDR3 sequence: CASSDTGSTDTQYF. DNA of the CDR3: TGTGCCAGCAGCGACACAGGGAGCACAGATACGCAGTATTTT. Complete variable domain (other parts from reference TRBV7-9 and TRBJ2-3): DTGVSQNPRHKITKRGQNVTFRCDPISEHNRLYWYRQTLGQGPEFLTYFQNEAQLEKSRLLSDRFSAERPKGSFSTLEIQRTEQGDSAMYLCASSDTGSTDTQYFGPGTRLTVL.

V usage is TRBV14 and J usage is TRBJ1-6, with a possible D match to TRBD1 (5 bases). Looked up from germline, CDR1 is SGHDN and CDR2 is FVKESK. Trimming took off 4 bases at V and 2 bases at J, with 9 bases between the two ends. This CDR3 region has 15 residues. The CDR3 DNA sequence: TGTGCCAGCAGCCCGGGACGCGCCTATAATTCACCCCTCCACTTT. This translates into CASSPGRAYNSPLHF. The variable domain in full, with the rest retrieved from reference TRBV14 and TRBJ1-6, is EAGVTQFPSHSVIEKGQTVTLRCDPISGHDNLYWYRRVMGKEIKFLLHFVKESKQDESGMPNNRFLAERTGGTYSTLKVQPAELEDSGVYFCASSPGRAYNSPLHFGNGTRLTVT.

The V call is TRBV23-1, the J call TRBJ1-2, with 7 bases identical to TRBD1. TRBV23-1 is treated as an ORF (open reading frame) with a function not yet certain. The CDR3 covers 14 residues. Trimming took 6 bases from V and 5 from J; bases not matched to a gene: 9. The CDR3 reads CASSQDRVHYGYTF. CDR3 bases: TGCGCCAGCAGCCAAGACAGGGTACATTATGGCTACACCTTC.

The table lists this clone with a few counts. V usage is TRBV19 and J usage is TRBJ1-6, with D perhaps TRBD1 (6 bases). Germline assignment: CDR1 LNHDA and CDR2 SQIVND (reference sequence). This CDR3 comprises 15 residues. Trimming stripped 4 bases from V and 10 bases from J, with 17 bases between. The CDR3 spells CASSKPGTWGSPLHF. Written as DNA, the CDR3 is TGTGCCAGTAGTAAACCCGGGACATGGGGCTCACCCCTCCACTTT.

This clone was found a few times. The chain carries TRBV7-3 and TRBJ2-5, with D tentatively TRBD1 (6 bases). The germline V gene has CDR1 SGHTA and CDR2 FQGTGA. The CDR3 totals 13 residues. V gave up 5 bases and J gave up 5 bases, with 12 bases separating them. Written as DNA, the CDR3 is TGTGCCAGCAGCGCCAGGGGCTCTGAGACCCAGTACTTC. Translating gives CASSARGSETQYF.

The CDR3 reads CASSLRPSGVKTEAFF. The DNA for the CDR3 is TGCGCCAGCAGCTTGAGGCCCTCGGGGGTAAAGACTGAAGCTTTCTTT. The chain recombines TRBV5-1 with TRBJ1-1; D might be TRBD1 (5 bases). CDR3 length: 16 amino acids. Between the trimmed V and J ends, which lost 1 base and 5 bases, there was a span of 18 bases. Germline lookup yields CDR1 SGHRS and CDR2 YFSETQ.

This clone was picked up a small number of times. The chain is built from TRBV18 and TRBJ1-1; the match to TRBD1 covers 9 bases. The ends lost 5 bases at V and 3 bases at J; junction bases unmatched: 10. The CDR3 extends over 16 amino acids. CDR1 and CDR2 from the germline V gene are KGHSH and LQKENI. The CDR3 is CASSREGTGIDTEAFF. The CDR3 DNA follows: TGTGCCAGCTCAAGGGAGGGGACAGGGATCGACACTGAAGCTTTCTTT.

The chain links TRBV12-3 or TRBV12-4 to TRBJ2-7; D gene unclear. The length of the CDR3 is 11 residues. V shed 5 bases and J shed 2 bases, with 4 bases lying between them. CDR3 coding DNA: TGTGCCAGCAGTCGACCCTACGAGCAGTACTTC. Protein: CASSRPYEQYF.

The rearrangement joins TRBV29-1 to TRBJ2-7; D is unclear. The CDR3 has 11 amino acids. CDR1 SQVTM and CDR2 ANQGSEA come from the germline V gene. V lost 6 bases, J lost 5 bases, and 11 bases lay in between. For the CDR3, the DNA is TGCAGCGTCACCCAGACCCACGAGCAGTACTTC. This codes for CSVTQTHEQYF.

Only one count was recorded for this clone. The chain is built from TRBV6-5 and TRBJ2-3; 7 bases are a match to TRBD1. Germline V gives CDR1 MNHEY, CDR2 SVGAGI. Germline trimming cut 6 bases from V and 2 bases from J; bases unmatched to any gene: 5. The CDR3 is 14 residues long. Here the CDR3 DNA reads TGTGCCAGCAGGCCGGGACAGTTCACAGATACGCAGTATTTT. As protein: CASRPGQFTDTQYF.

J is TRBJ1-3 and V is TRBV7-2, with no clear D. CDR1 SGHTA and CDR2 FQGNSA come from the germline V gene. The CDR3 has 15 amino acids. Trimming pared 4 bases from V and 3 bases from J, leaving 13 bases between. CDR3 amino acids: CASSSTAVFGNTIYF. The CDR3 DNA sequence: TGTGCCAGCAGCTCCACAGCTGTTTTTGGAAACACCATATATTTT.

The genes are TRBV30 and TRBJ1-1; the D gene is possibly TRBD1 (5 bases). V was pared by 0 bases and J by 4 bases, with 15 bases between. Per the germline V gene, CDR1 is GTSNPN and CDR2 is SVGIG (reference sequence). The CDR3 is 15 residues long. CDR3 residues: CAWSVLLWGITEAFF. In DNA form, the CDR3 reads TGTGCCTGGAGTGTATTACTCTGGGGGATCACTGAAGCTTTCTTT.

Comments on this clone: Compared with germline, one end of the junction differs, possibly owing to a read error. The chain employs TRBV7-7 and TRBJ2-2, with D possibly matching TRBD1 (6 bases). The CDR3 contains 15 residues. Germline CDR1 SSHAT, CDR2 FNYEAQ (reference sequence). The CDR3 DNA follows: TGTGCTAGCACCCCCGCCAGGGGAACCACCGGGGAGCTGTTTTTT. Protein: CASTPARGTTGELFF.

This chain connects TRBV7-3 to TRBJ1-1, with D uncertain. The V gene's germline CDR1 is SGHTA and CDR2 FQGTGA. Trimming pared 5 bases from V and 4 bases from J, leaving 8 bases between. CDR3 size: 12 residues. CDR3 DNA sequence: TGTGCCAGCAGCCTCCTCGGCACTGAAGCTTTCTTT. Protein sequence: CASSLLGTEAFF.

This chain links TRBV19 with TRBJ2-4; 7 bases are a match to TRBD2. Unmatched junction bases numbered 11, after V lost 5 bases and J lost 7 bases. Germline V gives CDR1 LNHDA, CDR2 SQIVND (reference sequence). The CDR3 runs 15 residues. CDR3 sequence (DNA): TGTGCCAGTAGTGAGCGGGACTACCAAAGGAACATTCAGTACTTC. It is translated as CASSERDYQRNIQYF.

V gene TRBV7-9 combines with J gene TRBJ1-4; 8 nucleotides align to TRBD1. This CDR3 has 14 residues. The V segment lost 2 bases and the J segment 8 bases; nucleotides outside the gene matches: 4. Germline V gene sequence: CDR1 SEHNR, CDR2 FQNEAQ (reference sequence). The CDR3 spells CASSLSGGREKLFF. Here the CDR3 DNA reads TGTGCCAGCAGCTTATCAGGGGGCCGGGAAAAACTGTTTTTT.